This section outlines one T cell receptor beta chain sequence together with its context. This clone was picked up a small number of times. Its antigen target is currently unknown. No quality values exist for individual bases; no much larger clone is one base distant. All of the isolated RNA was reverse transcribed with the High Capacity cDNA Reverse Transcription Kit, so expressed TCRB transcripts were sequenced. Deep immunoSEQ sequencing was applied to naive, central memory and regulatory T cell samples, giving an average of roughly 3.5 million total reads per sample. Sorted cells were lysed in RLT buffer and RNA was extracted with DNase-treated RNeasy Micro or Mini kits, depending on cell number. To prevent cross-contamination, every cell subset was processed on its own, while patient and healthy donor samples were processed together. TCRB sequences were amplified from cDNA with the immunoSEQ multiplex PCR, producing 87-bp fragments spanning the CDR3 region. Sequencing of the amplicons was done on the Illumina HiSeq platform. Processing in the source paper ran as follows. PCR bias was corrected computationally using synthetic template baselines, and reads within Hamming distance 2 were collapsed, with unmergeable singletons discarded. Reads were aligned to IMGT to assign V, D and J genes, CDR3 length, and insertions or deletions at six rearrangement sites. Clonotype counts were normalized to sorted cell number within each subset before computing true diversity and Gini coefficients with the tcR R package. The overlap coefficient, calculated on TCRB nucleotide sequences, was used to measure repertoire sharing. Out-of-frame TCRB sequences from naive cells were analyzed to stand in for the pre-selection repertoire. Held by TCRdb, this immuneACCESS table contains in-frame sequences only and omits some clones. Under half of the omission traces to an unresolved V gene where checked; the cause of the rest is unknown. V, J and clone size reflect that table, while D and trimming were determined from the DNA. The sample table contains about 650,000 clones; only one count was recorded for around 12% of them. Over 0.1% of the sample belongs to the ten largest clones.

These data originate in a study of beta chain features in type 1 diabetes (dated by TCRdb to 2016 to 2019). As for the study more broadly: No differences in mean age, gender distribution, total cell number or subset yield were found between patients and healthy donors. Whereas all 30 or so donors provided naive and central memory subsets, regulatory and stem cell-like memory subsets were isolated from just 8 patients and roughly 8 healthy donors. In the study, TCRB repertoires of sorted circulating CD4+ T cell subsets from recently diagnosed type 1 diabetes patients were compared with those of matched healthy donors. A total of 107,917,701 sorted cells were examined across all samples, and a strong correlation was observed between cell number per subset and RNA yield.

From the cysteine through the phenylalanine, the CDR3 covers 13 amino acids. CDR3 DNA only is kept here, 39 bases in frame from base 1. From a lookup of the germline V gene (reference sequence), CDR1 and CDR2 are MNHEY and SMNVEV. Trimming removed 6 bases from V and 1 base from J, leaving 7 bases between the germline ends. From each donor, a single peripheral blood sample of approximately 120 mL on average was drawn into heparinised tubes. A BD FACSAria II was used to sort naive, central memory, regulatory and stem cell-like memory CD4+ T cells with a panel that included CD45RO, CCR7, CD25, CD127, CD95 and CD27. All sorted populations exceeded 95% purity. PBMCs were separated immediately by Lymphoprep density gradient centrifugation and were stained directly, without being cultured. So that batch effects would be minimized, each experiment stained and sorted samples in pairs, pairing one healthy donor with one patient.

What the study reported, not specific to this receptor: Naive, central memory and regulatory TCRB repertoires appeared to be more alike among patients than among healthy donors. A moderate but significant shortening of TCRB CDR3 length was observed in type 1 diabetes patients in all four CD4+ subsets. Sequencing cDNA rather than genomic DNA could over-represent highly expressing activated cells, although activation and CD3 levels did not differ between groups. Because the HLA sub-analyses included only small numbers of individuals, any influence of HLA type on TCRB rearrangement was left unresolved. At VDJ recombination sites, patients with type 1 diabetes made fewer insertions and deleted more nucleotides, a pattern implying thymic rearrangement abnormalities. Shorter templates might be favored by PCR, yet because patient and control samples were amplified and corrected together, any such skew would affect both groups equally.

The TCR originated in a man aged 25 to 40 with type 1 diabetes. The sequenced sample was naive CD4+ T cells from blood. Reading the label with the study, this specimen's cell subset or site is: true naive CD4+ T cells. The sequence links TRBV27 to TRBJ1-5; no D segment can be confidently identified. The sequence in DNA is TGTGCCAGCAGCCGGGTGAGCAATCAGCCCCAGCATTTT. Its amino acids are CASSRVSNQPQHF.